This T cell receptor beta chain was obtained from a study of T cells expressing NK-cell markers. In the case of this clonotype: The antigen is not known.

Scientists made TCR beta cDNA using 5'RACE template switching with UMIs. For each CDR3 protein, TCRdb gives one entry from its re-call of the 5' RACE reads, without DNA. This sample carries roughly 300,000 distinct CDR3 sequences, with roughly 4.2% going to the ten biggest clones. Broader study findings: Nothing established the HCMV specificity of expanded NKG2C+ T cell clones.

This CDR3 spans 16 amino acids. This chain uses TRBV12-3 or TRBV12-4 with TRBJ1-4. Sequenced material: blood T cells: a sorted CD56 or NKG2C T cell subset, CD4+ or CD8+ T cells, or bulk PBMC T cells (not recorded which). This clonotype originated in a woman between 18 and 70 years old in good health. This chain's CDR3 is CASRRETLATNEKLFF.